A single TCR beta chain is shown here with its context. Its target is not known. This sample is drawn from a study of cytomegalovirus exposure and HLA in healthy donors. Study-wide results and caveats: It was assumed in the presence/absence analyses that sequencing depth was roughly uniform across donors. Per a prior analysis, the majority of TCR beta V segments were productive roughly 87% or roughly 30% of the time. A later examination showed that TCR association rates differed by HLA locus, with DRB1 most and HLA-C fewest.

Per germline, CDR1 SGHAT and CDR2 FQNNGV. V was cut by 5 bases and J by 0 bases, with 11 bases left in between. This CDR3 region has 15 residues. The study ran its PCR with 60 Vbeta and 13 Jbeta primers. Here immunoSEQ multiplex PCR was the method, and the copy in TCRdb shows in-frame clones only, minus some. This sample has 150,000 to 200,000 clones, with about 80% found just once. The sequence derives from a woman aged 40-49 years in good health and CMV-seronegative. The gene calls are TRBV11-2 and TRBJ1-5, with D uncertain. Material for sequencing was PBMCs. CDR3 DNA sequence: TGTGCCAGCAGCCGAAGCGTGGGTAGCAATCAGCCCCAGCATTTT. It codes for CASSRSVGSNQPQHF.